These 20 T cell receptor beta chains came from one sample sequenced in a study of blood T cell repertoires in COVID-19. Repertoires were generated with immunoSEQ multiplex PCR, while TCRdb's copy carries only in-frame clones and drops some. In the table there are over 200,000 clones, about nine tenths of which are singletons. Source material: PBMCs or T cells enriched from blood (not recorded which). These receptors all come from a man in his late teens or twenties with acute COVID-19.

Only one count was recorded for this clone. The J gene is TRBJ2-7, the V gene TRBV10-3, with TRBD2 matching 10 bases. In germline, CDR1 is ENHRY, CDR2 SYGVKD. CDR3 length: 15 amino acids. J lost 2 bases, V lost 4 bases, and 5 bases had no gene match. For the CDR3, the DNA is TGTGCCATCAGTGGTACTAGCGGGATGGCCTACGAGCAGTACTTC. Encoded protein: CAISGTSGMAYEQYF.

V usage is TRBV30 and J usage is TRBJ2-4; D is possibly TRBD1 (6 bases). V was pared by 2 bases and J by 0 bases, with 11 bases between. The CDR3 is 15 residues long. Germline assignment: CDR1 GTSNPN and CDR2 SVGIG (reference sequence). The CDR3: CAWSSQGLAKNIQYF. In DNA form, the CDR3 reads TGTGCCTGGAGTTCCCAGGGGCTAGCCAAAAACATTCAGTACTTC.

The chain links TRBV27 to TRBJ1-5, with unresolved D. Germline V gene sequence: CDR1 MNHEY, CDR2 SMNVEV (reference sequence). Trimming pared 6 bases from V and 0 bases from J, leaving 12 bases between. CDR3 length equals 15 residues. CDR3 sequence (DNA): TGTGCCAGCAGCCCCGAGGTATATAGCAATCAGCCCCAGCATTTT. It specifies CASSPEVYSNQPQHF.

The V call is TRBV25-1, the J call TRBJ2-3, with no clear D. The CDR3 loop spans 9 amino acids. Trimming pared 8 bases from V and 8 bases from J, leaving 5 bases between. Germline V CDR1 and CDR2: MGHDK, SYGVNS. Here the CDR3 reads CASPRTQYF. The CDR3 nucleotides read TGTGCCAGCCCCCGTACGCAGTATTTT.

This clone was counted a single time. This CDR3 is CATSITAGAKVTQYF. In DNA, the CDR3 is TGTGCCACCAGCATAACAGCGGGAGCTAAAGTTACGCAGTATTTT. The chain is built from TRBV15 and TRBJ2-3; 8 bases are a match to TRBD2. Germline loops: CDR1 LNHNV, CDR2 YYDKDF (reference sequence). This CDR3 is 15 amino acids long. The trim removed 4 bases at V and 8 bases at J, leaving 11 bases unmatched. Based on the CDR3 plus reference TRBV15 and TRBJ2-3, the full variable domain is DAMVIQNPRYQVTQFGKPVTLSCSQTLNHNVMYWYQQKSSQAPKLLFHYYDKDFNNEADTPDNFQSRRPNTSFCFLDIRSPGLGDTAMYLCATSITAGAKVTQYFGPGTRLTVL.

This rearrangement joins TRBV4-3 to TRBJ1-2, with 7 bases fitting TRBD1. Germline V gives CDR1 LGHNA, CDR2 YSLEER. J lost 1 base, V lost 4 bases, and 6 bases had no gene match. CDR3 length: 15 residues. CDR3 bases: TGCGCCAGCAGCCGGACAACAGGGGATAACTATGGCTACACCTTC. It encodes CASSRTTGDNYGYTF.

This clone was seen a few times. V is TRBV25-1 and J is TRBJ1-5; the match to TRBD1 covers 7 bases. The junction had 3 bases not matched to a gene; V was cut back by 6 bases and J by 4 bases. The CDR3 loop spans 13 amino acids. Germline V lookup: CDR1 MGHDK, CDR2 SYGVNS. CDR3: CASRGQINQPQHF. CDR3 sequence (DNA): TGTGCCAGCAGGGGACAGATTAATCAGCCCCAGCATTTT.

The rearrangement links TRBV7-9 to TRBJ2-2; 10 bases agree with TRBD2. There are 16 residues in the CDR3. CDR1 is SEHNR, CDR2 FQNEAQ, per germline (reference sequence). The trim removed 5 bases at V and 4 bases at J, leaving 7 bases unmatched. The CDR3, as DNA: TGTGCCAGCAGCCCCCTAGCGGGAGATAGCACCGGGGAGCTGTTTTTT. This encodes CASSPLAGDSTGELFF.

This chain connects TRBV9 to TRBJ2-5; D call uncertain. CDR3 length equals 14 residues. Germline V gives CDR1 SGDLS, CDR2 YYNGEE. With 2 bases removed from V and 2 bases from J, the gap between germline ends came to 10 bases. The CDR3 region is CASSVFERQETQYF. In DNA, the CDR3 is TGTGCCAGCAGCGTTTTTGAGAGGCAAGAGACCCAGTACTTC. Based on the CDR3 plus reference TRBV9 and TRBJ2-5, the full variable domain is DSGVTQTPKHLITATGQRVTLRCSPRSGDLSVYWYQQSLDQGLQFLIQYYNGEERAKGNILERFSAQQFPDLHSELNLSSLELGDSALYFCASSVFERQETQYFGPGTRLLVL.

This chain joins TRBV27 and TRBJ2-1, with 10 bases aligning to TRBD2. The junction had 8 bases not matched to a gene; V was cut back by 10 bases and J by 2 bases. CDR1 and CDR2 from the germline V gene are MNHEY and SMNVEV (reference sequence). The CDR3 consists of 15 residues. CDR3 sequence (DNA): TGTGCCACCTCGACCGGGACTAGCGCCTACAATGAGCAGTTCTTC. Translating gives CATSTGTSAYNEQFF.

This clone occurred once. CDR3 residues: CASSLKVMGLAGPGDPRETQYF. The DNA for the CDR3 is TGTGCCAGCAGCTTAAAGGTCATGGGGCTAGCGGGCCCCGGGGACCCCAGGGAGACCCAGTACTTC. The V gene is TRBV7-3, the J gene TRBJ2-5; 8 bases fit TRBD2. The V segment lost 1 base and the J segment 5 bases; nucleotides outside the gene matches: 27. The germline CDR1 and CDR2 sequences are SGHTA and FQGTGA. The CDR3 consists of 22 residues.

V is TRBV7-3 and J is TRBJ2-3, with D possibly being TRBD1 (6 bases). Germline V gives CDR1 SGHTA, CDR2 FQGTGA. Trimming left V 5 bases short and J 0 bases short, with 9 bases between. CDR3 size: 14 residues. The DNA for the CDR3 is TGTGCCAGCAGCACCGGACAGAGCACAGATACGCAGTATTTT. This translates into CASSTGQSTDTQYF.

This chain joins TRBV9 and TRBJ2-1, with D uncertain. Germline V gives CDR1 SGDLS, CDR2 YYNGEE. The germline V and J ends were trimmed by 0 bases and 4 bases, with 5 bases remaining between them. The CDR3 extends over 13 amino acids. This CDR3 reads CASSVAVYNEQFF. DNA of the CDR3: TGTGCCAGCAGCGTAGCGGTTTACAATGAGCAGTTCTTC.

The table lists this clone with a few counts. The chain links TRBV3-1 (or the pseudogene TRBV3-2) to TRBJ1-2; D ambiguous. Germline V lookup: CDR1 LGHDT, CDR2 YNNKEL (reference sequence). This CDR3 is 14 amino acids long. Trimming cost V 0 bases and J 6 bases, with 11 bases left between them. CDR3 region: CASSQDEGFHGYTF. CDR3 nucleotides: TGTGCCAGCAGCCAAGACGAGGGATTCCATGGCTACACCTTC.

The CDR3 loop is CASSEGGRTEAFF. The CDR3 DNA sequence: TGCGCCAGCAGCGAGGGAGGGCGGACTGAAGCTTTCTTT. V and J are TRBV5-1 and TRBJ1-1; D ambiguous. The CDR3 loop spans 13 amino acids. Trimming stripped 4 bases from V and 5 bases from J, with 12 bases between. Germline V gene sequence: CDR1 SGHRS, CDR2 YFSETQ.

This sequence joins TRBV6-5 and TRBJ1-5; 7 bases map to TRBD1. The germline V gene has CDR1 MNHEY and CDR2 SVGAGI. This CDR3 has 14 amino acids. J gave up 4 bases and V 10 bases, and 10 bases lay outside the gene matches. CDR3 DNA sequence: TGTGCCACTTCCGGGGCAGGGGGAAATCAGCCCCAGCATTTT. Amino acid sequence: CATSGAGGNQPQHF.

About this clone: Other DNA variants within this sample encode the same CDR3. The chain's CDR3 is CASSYGGTAYEQYF. The CDR3 nucleotides are TGTGCCAGCAGTTACGGTGGGACAGCCTACGAGCAGTACTTC. This sequence joins TRBV6-5 and TRBJ2-7; TRBD1 matches at 7 bases. V trimming: 2 bases; J trimming: 2 bases; junction bases outside the gene matches: 3. In germline, CDR1 is MNHEY, CDR2 SVGAGI. This CDR3 is built from 14 residues.

The V call is TRBV9, the J call TRBJ2-7, with D possibly being TRBD2 (5 bases). This CDR3 has 16 residues. CDR1 is SGDLS, CDR2 YYNGEE, per germline. Trimming took off 0 bases at V and 1 base at J, with 14 bases between the two ends. The CDR3 DNA reads TGTGCCAGCAGCGTAGGAGGGCTAGCCGATTCCTACGAGCAGTACTTC. It is translated as CASSVGGLADSYEQYF.

The chain joins TRBV5-4 to TRBJ2-1; 11 nucleotides match TRBD1. The junction had 6 bases not matched to a gene; V was cut back by 4 bases and J by 9 bases. CDR3 length: 14 residues. The germline gives CDR1 SGHNT, CDR2 YYREEE (reference sequence). CDR3 DNA: TGTGCCAGCAGCACCCGGACAGGGGGCAGTGAGCAGTTCTTC. This translates into CASSTRTGGSEQFF.

This chain links TRBV28 with TRBJ1-6; D gene ambiguous. This CDR3 contains 16 residues. Germline V gene sequence: CDR1 MDHEN, CDR2 SYDVKM. V lost 3 bases and J 0 bases, leaving 9 bases between the germline ends. CDR3 residues: CASSFGLSSYNSPLHF. The DNA of the CDR3 is TGTGCCAGCAGTTTTGGACTGAGCTCCTATAATTCACCCCTCCACTTT.